These T cell receptor beta chains were read from a single sample in a study of early stage breast cancer tumors. TCRdb keeps only in-frame clones here, not all; method: immunoSEQ multiplex PCR. The sample lists more than 65,000 clones, over 80% seen once, with around 5% in the top ten. Input material: blood. These receptors all stem from a person in their forties with breast cancer. CDR3s include the opening cysteine and the closing phenylalanine or tryptophan. Each record gives: clone size, V gene, D gene, J gene, CDR3 protein, CDR3 DNA. The D gene is left open where the match is weak. Not every row has a clone size; where given, it reads once, few, many or a size class.

abundance: -; v_gene: TRBV30; d_gene: TRBD1; j_gene: TRBJ1-1; CDR3aa: CAWNRGNTEAFF; CDR3nt: TGTGCCTGGAACAGGGGGAACACTGAAGCTTTCTTT
abundance: -; v_gene: TRBV18; d_gene: -; j_gene: TRBJ2-3; CDR3aa: CASSPPPGLADTQYF; CDR3nt: TGTGCCAGCTCACCACCGCCTGGGTTGGCGGATACGCAGTATTTT
abundance: -; v_gene: TRBV19; d_gene: -; j_gene: TRBJ1-5; CDR3aa: CASTGSNQPQHF; CDR3nt: TGTGCCAGTACCGGGAGTAATCAGCCCCAGCATTTT
abundance: -; v_gene: TRBV2; d_gene: TRBD2; j_gene: TRBJ2-7; CDR3aa: CASSPRLRTSGRTEQYF; CDR3nt: TGTGCCAGCAGCCCCAGATTACGAACTAGCGGGAGAACCGAGCAGTACTTC
abundance: -; v_gene: TRBV28; d_gene: TRBD1; j_gene: TRBJ2-7; CDR3aa: CASSFAVDRGYYEQYF; CDR3nt: TGTGCCAGCAGTTTTGCCGTGGACAGGGGGTACTACGAGCAGTACTTC
abundance: -; v_gene: TRBV29-1; d_gene: -; j_gene: TRBJ2-5; CDR3aa: CSVNRGGEETQYF; CDR3nt: TGCAGCGTTAACAGGGGGGGGGAAGAGACCCAGTACTTC
abundance: once; v_gene: TRBV10-3; d_gene: -; j_gene: TRBJ1-2; CDR3aa: CAISEEQAVSGYTF; CDR3nt: TGTGCCATCAGTGAGGAACAGGCGGTCAGTGGCTACACCTTC
abundance: once; v_gene: TRBV6-5; d_gene: TRBD1; j_gene: TRBJ1-2; CDR3aa: CASSYARQGIWGYTF; CDR3nt: TGTGCCAGCAGTTACGCGCGACAGGGCATATGGGGCTACACCTTC
abundance: -; v_gene: TRBV4-1; d_gene: TRBD2; j_gene: TRBJ2-1; CDR3aa: CASSRRGLAVNEQFF; CDR3nt: TGCGCCAGCAGCCGGCGGGGACTAGCCGTCAATGAGCAGTTCTTC
abundance: -; v_gene: TRBV6-1; d_gene: -; j_gene: TRBJ2-1; CDR3aa: CASSEQGLAEPYNEQFF; CDR3nt: TGTGCCAGCAGTGAACAGGGGCTAGCGGAACCCTACAATGAGCAGTTCTTC
abundance: -; v_gene: TRBV2; d_gene: TRBD1; j_gene: TRBJ2-2; CDR3aa: CASRDSDNTGELFF; CDR3nt: TGTGCCAGCCGGGACAGTGACAACACCGGGGAGCTGTTTTTT
abundance: -; v_gene: TRBV2; d_gene: -; j_gene: TRBJ1-4; CDR3aa: CASSDGAGLNEKLFF; CDR3nt: TGTGCCAGCAGTGATGGGGCAGGTCTTAATGAAAAACTGTTTTTT
abundance: -; v_gene: TRBV10-3; d_gene: TRBD1; j_gene: TRBJ1-5; CDR3aa: CAISESGTGAQPQHF; CDR3nt: TGTGCCATCAGTGAGTCCGGGACAGGGGCTCAGCCCCAGCATTTT
abundance: -; v_gene: TRBV27; d_gene: -; j_gene: TRBJ2-7; CDR3aa: CASSLKNSLEQYF; CDR3nt: TGTGCCAGCAGTTTAAAAAACAGCCTGGAGCAGTACTTC